This T cell receptor (beta chain) was captured by sequencing in a study of T cells after yellow fever vaccination. Study overall: In the case of low-cell-number fractions, SMART-Seq v4 Ultra Low Input was used for preparation.

V dropped 7 bases and J dropped 5 bases, with 14 bases sitting between them. CDR1 and CDR2 (germline): LNHDA, SQIVND (reference sequence). CDR3 size: 13 residues. Findings of the study overall: A large majority of primary-vaccination clones showed up again after the booster (96% CD4, around 90% CD8). Abundant clonotypes from the bulk population could get into FACS-sorted repertoires as contaminants. When the response was secondary, it was weaker but reached its peak faster, day 5 versus 15.

For this clonotype: Its target is not known.

One entry per CDR3 protein, called by TCRdb with MiXCR from the 5' RACE reads. The sample carries about 240,000 distinct CDR3 sequences, 6.9% recorded once. The chain recombines TRBV19 with TRBJ1-2; tentatively, D is TRBD1 (5 bases). The source of this sequence is a man aged 25-40 years who received the YFV17D yellow fever vaccine. The material sequenced was CD4+ T cells sorted from PBMCs, taken 15 days after the yellow fever booster vaccination. The CDR3 reads CASKLTARYGYTF. CDR3 coding DNA: TGTGCCAGTAAACTGACAGCCAGATATGGCTACACCTTC.